A single sample gave rise to the 25 T cell receptor beta chains below, sequenced in a study of HIV-infected patients and healthy controls. cDNA was made from approximately 0.55 ug RNA using alpha and beta constant primers. Separate chain-specific third strand synthesis with multiplexing indices produced the alpha and beta libraries. MiXCR, applied by TCRdb to the 5' RACE reads, yields one record per CDR3 protein. The table lists roughly 7,400 distinct CDR3 sequences, about 7% of them singletons, with over 20% in the top ten. Follow-up blood was drawn about 14 weeks, roughly three months, after antiretroviral therapy began. Whole blood was used without fractionation, so all unsorted peripheral T cells were included. This sample comprised blood, obtained during antiretroviral therapy. These receptors all come from an adult with HIV infection.

This clonotype is medium-sized. For a library built for alpha chains, this beta chain is a stray read; little rests on its size. The rearrangement joins TRBV28 to TRBJ2-7; D could derive from TRBD1 or TRBD2 (5 bases each). Trimming shortened V by 5 bases and J by 7 bases, and 15 bases separated the two germline ends. The CDR3 covers 13 residues. The germline gives CDR1 MDHEN, CDR2 SYDVKM. In nucleotides, the CDR3 is TGTGCCAGCAGTATCGGGACCATATTTGAGCAGTACTTC. Residues: CASSIGTIFEQYF.

Points on this clonotype: The library was designed around alpha chains, so this beta chain is a stray read whose abundance carries little weight. V is TRBV6-1 and J is TRBJ1-5; D ambiguous. The CDR3 length is 13 residues. Trimming stripped 7 bases from V and 3 bases from J, with 10 bases between. Germline-derived CDR1 and CDR2 are MNHNS and SASEGT. CDR3 sequence (DNA): TGTGCCAGCACGAGGAACGCCAATCAGCCCCAGCATTTT. It specifies CASTRNANQPQHF.

Worth noting for this clonotype: A library made for alpha chains picked up this beta chain off target, so its size means little. The V gene is TRBV11-2, the J gene TRBJ2-1; D tentatively fits TRBD1 or TRBD2 (5 bases each). Trimming stripped 3 bases from V and 10 bases from J, with 10 bases between. This CDR3 contains 12 residues. The germline V gene has CDR1 SGHAT and CDR2 FQNNGV. CDR3: CASSFWGSEQFF. The CDR3 DNA follows: TGTGCCAGCAGCTTCTGGGGGAGCGAGCAGTTCTTC. The full variable domain, completed using reference TRBV11-2 and TRBJ2-1, is EAGVAQSPRYKIIEKRQSVAFWCNPISGHATLYWYQQILGQGPKLLIQFQNNGVVDDSQLPKDRFSAERLKGVDSTLKIQPAKLEDSAVYLCASSFWGSEQFFGPGTRLTVL.

This clonotype was counted at least ten times. The library was designed around alpha chains, so this beta chain is a stray read whose abundance carries little weight. The rearrangement uses TRBV20-1 and TRBJ2-7; 12 bases match TRBD2. J gave up 7 bases and V 3 bases, and 13 bases lay outside the gene matches. The CDR3 runs to 16 residues. Germline CDR1 reads DFQATT; CDR2 reads SNEGSKA (reference sequence). Written as DNA, the CDR3 is TGCAGTGCTAGGGGTCCTAGCGGGAGGGCCTGGGGAGAGCAGTACTTC. As protein: CSARGPSGRAWGEQYF.

This clonotype has ten or more counts. In a library made to pick up alpha chains, this beta chain is a stray read with a size that means little. This rearrangement joins TRBV4-1 to TRBJ2-1, with 7 bases matching TRBD2. Germline V CDR1 and CDR2: MGHRA, YSYEKL. The CDR3 is made up of 15 amino acids. Trimming removed 4 bases from V and 6 bases from J; junction bases left unmatched: 9. The CDR3 protein is CASSRVPSGPNEQFF. The DNA for the CDR3 is TGCGCCAGCAGCCGGGTCCCTAGCGGTCCCAATGAGCAGTTCTTC.

Ten or more counts support this clonotype. For a library built for alpha chains, this beta chain is a stray read; little rests on its size. V usage is TRBV12-3 or TRBV12-4 and J usage is TRBJ2-7, with D perhaps assigned TRBD1 or TRBD2 (7 bases each). With 6 bases removed from V and 4 bases from J, the gap between germline ends came to 16 bases. The CDR3 loop spans 14 amino acids. The chain's CDR3 is CASSPSGGVYEQYF. Written as DNA, the CDR3 is TGTGCCAGCAGCCCCTCAGGGGGGGTTTACGAGCAGTACTTC.

This clonotype was detected a few times. This beta chain is an off-target read within a library intended for alpha chains, so its frequency means little. The CDR3 sequence: CASSYDGSSYEQYF. In nucleotides, the CDR3 is TGTGCCAGCAGTTACGACGGTTCCTCCTACGAGCAGTACTTC. The J gene is TRBJ2-7, the V gene TRBV12-3 or TRBV12-4; D not resolved. The CDR3 is made up of 14 amino acids. Trimming took 4 bases from V and 0 from J, leaving 10 bases between them.

By share, this clonotype counts as medium-sized. Germline and junction disagree at one end, which may indicate a read error. As an off-target read in a library built for alpha chains, this beta chain has a frequency of little significance. This rearrangement joins TRBV7-7 to TRBJ2-2, with TRBD2 identical over 7 bases. CDR1 is SSHAT, CDR2 FNYEAQ, per germline (reference sequence). The CDR3 is 12 residues long. The CDR3, as DNA: TGTGCTAGCAGTCGGGAGGCCGGGGAGCTGTTTTTT. Its translation is CASSREAGELFF.

By proportion, this clonotype is medium-sized. This beta chain turned up in a library designed for alpha chains; as an off-target read, its abundance says little. The chain is built from TRBV4-1 and TRBJ1-5; D is unclear. This CDR3 is built from 16 residues. Germline CDR1 and CDR2: MGHRA and YSYEKL. The ends were cut back, 0 bases at V and 2 bases at J, with 11 bases in the middle. CDR3 amino acids: CASSQDPGGGNQPQHF. In nucleotides, the CDR3 is TGCGCCAGCAGCCAAGATCCGGGTGGTGGCAATCAGCCCCAGCATTTT.

This clonotype is labeled as medium-sized. Because the library targeted alpha chains, this beta chain is an off-target read whose size means little. This chain joins TRBV6-5 and TRBJ2-3; unclear D gene. V was trimmed by 2 bases and J by 0 bases, leaving 6 bases between them. The CDR3 sequence is 14 residues long. CDR1 MNHEY and CDR2 SVGAGI come from the germline V gene. The CDR3 coding sequence is TGTGCCAGCAGTTACCTCGTGAGCACAGATACGCAGTATTTT. Translating gives CASSYLVSTDTQYF.

The table lists this clonotype with many counts. With the library built for alpha chains, this beta chain is off target and its frequency is not meaningful. This chain links TRBV5-4 with TRBJ1-1, with D perhaps matching TRBD1 (6 bases). This CDR3 has 15 amino acids. V lost 3 bases to trimming and J lost 1 base, with 13 bases between them. Germline loops: CDR1 SGHNT, CDR2 YYREEE (reference sequence). For the CDR3, the DNA is TGTGCCAGCAGCTGGGTTCCGGGACAGAACACTGAAGCTTTCTTT. Translation: CASSWVPGQNTEAFF.

The table lists this clonotype with a few counts. This beta chain is a stray read from a library made for alpha chains; its abundance is not meaningful. The genes are TRBV29-1 and TRBJ2-3; TRBD2 is a possible D gene (6 bases). CDR3 length: 12 amino acids. Germline-derived CDR1 and CDR2 are SQVTM and ANQGSEA. The germline V and J ends were trimmed by 3 bases and 5 bases, with 9 bases remaining between them. In DNA form, the CDR3 reads TGCAGCGTTGAGGGGGGTGGAGATACGCAGTATTTT. It codes for CSVEGGGDTQYF.

This clonotype is medium-sized by share. This beta chain came through as a stray read in a library set up for alpha chains, and its size says little. The genes are TRBV9 and TRBJ2-2; tentatively, D is TRBD1 (6 bases). CDR1 and CDR2 (germline): SGDLS, YYNGEE. The CDR3 is made up of 13 amino acids. The V end was cut by 0 bases, the J end by 7 bases, with 7 bases between. CDR3 sequence (DNA): TGTGCCAGCAGCGTAGAGGGGGTCGGGGAGCTGTTTTTT. It encodes CASSVEGVGELFF. Using reference TRBV9 and TRBJ2-2 for the parts outside the CDR3, the full variable domain is DSGVTQTPKHLITATGQRVTLRCSPRSGDLSVYWYQQSLDQGLQFLIQYYNGEERAKGNILERFSAQQFPDLHSELNLSSLELGDSALYFCASSVEGVGELFFGEGSRLTVL.

As concerns this clonotype: The library was prepared for alpha chains; this beta chain is a stray read, so its frequency means little. The chain links TRBV28 to TRBJ2-7; 8 nucleotides align to TRBD1. Trimming removed 5 bases from V and 2 bases from J; junction bases left unmatched: 5. The CDR3 contains 14 residues. Germline V gives CDR1 MDHEN, CDR2 SYDVKM. The CDR3 sequence is CASSPGQDTYEQYF. The CDR3 region has the DNA TGTGCCAGCAGTCCGGGACAGGATACCTACGAGCAGTACTTC.

This clonotype occurred many times. Found in a library prepared for alpha chains, this beta chain is an off-target read, and its abundance has little meaning. The J gene is TRBJ2-7, the V gene TRBV2, with 7 bases that match TRBD1. Trimming took 7 bases from V and 3 from J; bases not matched to a gene: 9. Germline assignment: CDR1 SNHLY and CDR2 FYNNEI. CDR3 length: 14 residues. CDR3 sequence: CASIPDREFYEQYF. DNA of the CDR3: TGTGCCAGCATCCCAGACAGGGAGTTCTACGAGCAGTACTTC.

As for this clonotype: This beta chain slipped into a library made for alpha chains as a stray read, so its size is not meaningful. CDR3 sequence: CASSDSSEEDTQYF. The CDR3 DNA sequence: TGTGCCAGCAGTGACTCAAGCGAAGAAGATACGCAGTATTTT. This rearrangement joins TRBV6-4 to TRBJ2-3, with D unresolved. CDR1 is MRHNA and CDR2 is SNTAGT in the germline V gene. V lost 0 bases and J 5 bases, leaving 9 bases between the germline ends. There are 14 residues in the CDR3.

This clonotype is deemed medium-sized. Being off target in a library aimed at alpha chains, this beta chain has a size of little meaning. The V gene is TRBV5-8, the J gene TRBJ2-3; 7 positions match TRBD1. The CDR3 spans 14 residues. V dropped 2 bases and J dropped 3; count of bases not matched to a gene: 3. Germline values: CDR1 SGHTS, CDR2 YDEGEE. CDR3 residues: CASSFGTATDTQYF. The CDR3 nucleotides read TGTGCCAGCAGCTTCGGGACAGCTACAGATACGCAGTATTTT.

In regard to this clonotype: Little can be read into the size of this beta chain, an off-target read in a library designed for alpha chains. The chain uses TRBV6-5 and TRBJ2-5; 7 nucleotides line up with TRBD1. The germline V gene has CDR1 MNHEY and CDR2 SVGAGI. V was clipped by 2 bases and J by 3 bases; unmatched bases: 3. CDR3 size: 14 residues. The CDR3 reads CASSYVGGEETQYF. Here the CDR3 DNA reads TGTGCCAGCAGTTACGTAGGGGGCGAAGAGACCCAGTACTTC.

This clonotype counts as medium-sized (0.01 to 0.1%). Because the library targeted alpha chains, this beta chain is an off-target read whose size means little. The J gene is TRBJ2-4, the V gene TRBV20-1; no reliable D call. Trimming pared 0 bases from V and 0 bases from J, leaving 6 bases between. CDR1 and CDR2 (germline): DFQATT, SNEGSKA (reference sequence). The CDR3 has 14 amino acids. The CDR3 DNA sequence: TGCAGTGCTAGAGAGGGTCCAGCCAAAAACATTCAGTACTTC. Translated, it gives CSAREGPAKNIQYF.

By share, this clonotype ranks as medium-sized (0.01 to 0.1%). With the library built for alpha chains, this beta chain is off target and its frequency is not meaningful. The chain recombines TRBV6-1 with TRBJ2-4; D unresolved. Germline lookup yields CDR1 MNHNS and CDR2 SASEGT. The ends were cut back, 1 base at V and 10 bases at J, with 14 bases in the middle. This CDR3 region has 14 residues. Written as DNA, the CDR3 is TGTGCCAGCAGTGAAGGGGGTGAGATCCCAATTCAGTACTTC. The encoded protein is CASSEGGEIPIQYF.

In this sample, this clonotype is medium-sized. Because this beta chain is a stray read in a library intended to capture alpha chains, its abundance should not be given much weight. The rearrangement links TRBV11-2 to TRBJ2-2; a possible D gene is TRBD1 (6 bases). From germline, CDR1 is SGHAT and CDR2 FQNNGV. The CDR3 has 14 amino acids. Trimming stripped 1 base from V and 4 bases from J, with 7 bases between. CDR3 loop: CASSLGQVTGELFF. CDR3 DNA sequence: TGTGCCAGCAGCTTAGGACAGGTCACCGGGGAGCTGTTTTTT.

As for this clonotype: Since a much larger clone is just one base distant, this may be a read error. The CDR3 end shows no conserved phenylalanine or tryptophan, and so a read error is likely. A library prepared for alpha chains yielded this beta chain as an off-target read; its size is of little meaning. This chain uses TRBV7-2 with TRBJ2-3; D possibly corresponds to TRBD2 (5 bases). Trimming took 1 base from V and 6 from J, leaving 14 bases between them. CDR1 is SGHTA and CDR2 is FQGNSA in the germline V gene. The CDR3 consists of 15 residues. The CDR3 region is CASSLGASSSDTQYL. CDR3 bases: TGTGCCAGCAGCTTAGGAGCTAGCTCCTCGGATACGCAGTATCTT.

This clonotype is classed as medium-sized (0.01 to 0.1%). This beta chain is a stray sequence in a library constructed for alpha chains; its clone size is not meaningful. V usage is TRBV29-1 and J usage is TRBJ2-1; no definite D call. V was clipped by 6 bases and J by 7 bases, with 16 bases between them. The CDR3 covers 13 residues. Germline CDR1 reads SQVTM; CDR2 reads ANQGSEA. The CDR3 loop reads CSVNARAVNEQFF. For the CDR3, the DNA is TGCAGCGTAAATGCACGGGCCGTAAATGAGCAGTTCTTC.

This clonotype was observed many times. Since the library was made to target alpha chains, this beta chain is a stray read and its abundance is not meaningful. This rearrangement joins TRBV24-1 to TRBJ2-1; TRBD1 matches at 7 bases. After removal of 4 bases from V and 7 bases from J, the junction contained 0 bases not matched to a gene. The V gene's germline CDR1 is KGHDR and CDR2 SFDVKD. The CDR3 runs to 12 residues. The CDR3, as DNA: TGTGCCACCAGTGAACAGGGGAATGAGCAGTTCTTC. Residues: CATSEQGNEQFF.

This clonotype is classed as medium-sized. The library was prepared for alpha chains; this beta chain is a stray read, so its frequency means little. The chain has TRBV11-2 and TRBJ2-1; D is unclear. Germline V gene sequence: CDR1 SGHAT, CDR2 FQNNGV. Trimming removed 2 bases at V and 2 bases at J, with 16 bases between. There are 17 residues in the CDR3. The CDR3 sequence: CASSLKDGRPPYNEQFF. The CDR3, as DNA: TGTGCCAGCAGCTTAAAGGACGGCCGCCCGCCCTACAATGAGCAGTTCTTC.